This T cell receptor (beta chain) was sequenced during a study of blood T cell repertoires in COVID-19. Per the original methods: Nucleated cell counts were estimated from reference gene primer amplification. Using immunoSEQ multiplex PCR, the repertoire was profiled, and TCRdb retains in-frame clones only, with some absent. The V and J calls and clone size are taken from that table; D and trimming were inferred from the DNA. The sample shows 20,000 to 25,000 clones, approximately 81% of them seen only once. This receptor was taken from a man between 35 and 55 years old with acute or convalescent COVID-19. Sequencing was done on a sample of peripheral blood.

Here the CDR3 DNA reads TGTGCCAGTAGTCGCGAGGGTAGCTCTGGAAACACCATATATTTT. Translating gives CASSREGSSGNTIYF. The chain combines TRBV19 with TRBJ1-3; no definite D call. V shed 5 bases and J shed 0 bases, with 11 bases lying between them. Germline V gives CDR1 LNHDA, CDR2 SQIVND (reference sequence). The CDR3 is 15 amino acids.